Below are 9 T cell receptor beta chains sequenced from a single sample in a study of tumor-infiltrating lymphocytes in primary liver carcinoma (dated by TCRdb to the late 2010s). The listed sequencing device is Illumina HiSeq 2500. A constant-region primer and ProtoScript II reverse transcriptase were used to reverse-transcribe TCRbeta-specific cDNA from 500 ng total RNA. Three nested multiplex PCR rounds, following a slightly modified ARM-PCR procedure, were used to build the TCRbeta libraries. Each of the first two PCR rounds ran for nine to ten cycles and used multiplex TRBV1-TRBV30 forward primers together with a Cbeta reverse primer. TCRdb redid the processing of the public reads, applying fastp at Q25 and MiXCR, and retained in-frame beta chains. A single entry per CDR3 protein holds the most common genes and DNA from its merged rows. This sample is represented by about 29,000 distinct CDR3 sequences; approximately 80% of them were singletons. The ten largest clones take up roughly 38% of the sample.

Without any cell sorting, total RNA and DNA were extracted together from around 18-30 mg of bulk tissue using the AllPrep DNA/RNA mini kit. Sequencing was carried out using liver tumor tissue from sampling region 5. Taken with the paper, the label for cell subset or site translates to: tumor region T5, tumor centre. These receptors all come from a man aged 35-49 years with primary liver carcinoma and hepatitis B virus infection.

Points on this clonotype: The junction does not match germline at one end; this may be a read error. V is TRBV11-3 and J is TRBJ2-3; D unresolved. The CDR3 has 15 residues. Germline V gene data show CDR1 as SGHNT and CDR2 as YENEEA. The CDR3 here is CTSSLESGHTDTQYF. CDR3 bases: TGTACCAGCAGCTTAGAGTCCGGGCACACAGATACGCAGTATTTC.

This clonotype is a singleton in its sample. V usage is TRBV11-1 and J usage is TRBJ2-7, with unresolved D. The germline V and J ends were trimmed by 0 bases and 11 bases, with 11 bases remaining between them. The CDR3 has 12 amino acids. Looked up from germline, CDR1 is SGHAT and CDR2 is FQDESV (reference sequence). CDR3 bases: TGTGCCAGCAGCTTAGCGGGGATAAAAGAGTACTTC. It is translated as CASSLAGIKEYF.

This clonotype was observed a few times. The chain recombines TRBV9 with TRBJ2-5; the D is unclear. The germline V gene has CDR1 SGDLS and CDR2 YYNGEE. This CDR3 spans 15 amino acids. Deletions cut 0 bases from V and 5 bases from J, with 14 bases between. CDR3 DNA sequence: TGTGCCAGCAGCGTAGGGGTCCTAAATGGGGAGACCCAGTACTTC. Translating gives CASSVGVLNGETQYF.

The chain carries TRBV12-3 or TRBV12-4 and TRBJ2-4; the D gene could be TRBD1 or TRBD2 (5 bases each). The length of the CDR3 is 18 residues. V lost 2 bases to trimming and J lost 2 bases, with 19 bases between them. The CDR3 protein is CASSLRGGVDITKNIQYF. The CDR3 DNA is TGTGCCAGCAGTTTACGGGGTGGGGTGGACATAACCAAAAACATTCAGTACTTC.

Turning to this clonotype: At one end the junction does not follow the germline gene, possibly because of a read error. The rearrangement links TRBV4-2 to TRBJ2-1; 7 bases are shared with TRBD2. This CDR3 region has 15 residues. The germline CDR1 and CDR2 sequences are LGHNA and YNFKEQ. The chain's CDR3 is CTSRLRTSDYNEQFF. The CDR3 DNA follows: TGTACCAGCAGATTACGTACTAGCGACTACAATGAGCAGTTCTTC.

CDR3 amino acids: CISSYSSIAGELFF. CDR3 sequence (DNA): TGTATCAGCAGTTACTCCAGTATTGCCGGGGAGCTGTTTTTT. The genes are TRBV6-5 and TRBJ2-2; D uncertain. The length of the CDR3 is 14 residues. Germline V CDR1 and CDR2: MNHEY, SVGAGI.

Details on this clonotype: At one boundary the junction diverges from the germline segment, which might be a read error. The chain couples TRBV6-5 to TRBJ2-5; D may be TRBD2 (5 bases). Germline CDR1 is MNHEY and CDR2 is SVGAGI. This CDR3 contains 14 residues. For the CDR3, the DNA is TGTGCCAGGAGTTACAGAGGGATCCAAGAGATCCAGTACTTC. Its protein is CARSYRGIQEIQYF.

The chain combines TRBV6-6 with TRBJ2-7; 9 nucleotides match TRBD2. Germline V gene lookup returns CDR1 MNHNY and CDR2 SVGAGI (reference sequence). The CDR3 consists of 18 residues. The V and J ends lost 5 bases and 0 bases, in that order; junction bases with no gene match: 14. CDR3 sequence: CASSRDPQAGGFSYEQYF. The CDR3 bases are TGTGCCAGCAGTCGCGACCCGCAAGCGGGAGGATTCTCCTACGAGCAGTACTTC.

This CDR3 is CASSEGWQRTYNEQFF. The DNA for the CDR3 is TGTGCCAGCAGTGAAGGGTGGCAGAGGACCTACAATGAGCAGTTCTTC. The J gene is TRBJ2-1, the V gene TRBV6-1, with unresolved D. CDR3 length equals 16 residues. Germline values: CDR1 MNHNS, CDR2 SASEGT. The ends were cut back, 1 base at V and 2 bases at J, with 12 bases in the middle.